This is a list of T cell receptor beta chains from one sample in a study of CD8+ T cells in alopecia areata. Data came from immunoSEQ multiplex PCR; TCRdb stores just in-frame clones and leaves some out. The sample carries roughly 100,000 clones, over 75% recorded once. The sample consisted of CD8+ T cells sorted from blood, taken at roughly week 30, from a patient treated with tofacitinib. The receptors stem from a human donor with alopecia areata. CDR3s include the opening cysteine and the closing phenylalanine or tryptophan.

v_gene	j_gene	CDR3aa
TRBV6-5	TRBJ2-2	CASSYSIVRRTGELFF
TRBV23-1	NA	CASVSQGSYEQYF
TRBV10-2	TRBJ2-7	CASRTGEGIDLPYEQYF
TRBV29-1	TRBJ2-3	CSDYTDTQYF
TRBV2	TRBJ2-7	CASKGGNYEQYF
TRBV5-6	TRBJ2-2	CASSLELVAANTGELFF
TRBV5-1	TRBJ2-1	CASSLERGWDDEQFF
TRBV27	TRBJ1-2	CASSFTGGSYGYTF
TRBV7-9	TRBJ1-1	CASTPGTGGGTEAFF
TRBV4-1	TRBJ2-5	CASSQDKETQYF
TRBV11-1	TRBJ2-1	CASSLLGDVGEQFF